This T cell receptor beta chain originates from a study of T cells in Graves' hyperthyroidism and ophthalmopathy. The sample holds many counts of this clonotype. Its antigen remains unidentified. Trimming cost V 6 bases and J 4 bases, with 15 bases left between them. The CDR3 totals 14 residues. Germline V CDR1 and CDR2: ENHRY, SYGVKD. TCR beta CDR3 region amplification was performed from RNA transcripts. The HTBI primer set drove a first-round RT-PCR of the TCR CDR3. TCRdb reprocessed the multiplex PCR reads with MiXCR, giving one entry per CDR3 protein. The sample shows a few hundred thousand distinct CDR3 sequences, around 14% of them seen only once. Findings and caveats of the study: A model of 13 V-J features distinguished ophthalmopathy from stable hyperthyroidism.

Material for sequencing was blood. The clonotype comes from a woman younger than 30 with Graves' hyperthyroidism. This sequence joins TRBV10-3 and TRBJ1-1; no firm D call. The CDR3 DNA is TGTGCCATCAGGAGCGAACCCCGGGGCACTGAAGCTTTCTTT. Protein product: CAIRSEPRGTEAFF.